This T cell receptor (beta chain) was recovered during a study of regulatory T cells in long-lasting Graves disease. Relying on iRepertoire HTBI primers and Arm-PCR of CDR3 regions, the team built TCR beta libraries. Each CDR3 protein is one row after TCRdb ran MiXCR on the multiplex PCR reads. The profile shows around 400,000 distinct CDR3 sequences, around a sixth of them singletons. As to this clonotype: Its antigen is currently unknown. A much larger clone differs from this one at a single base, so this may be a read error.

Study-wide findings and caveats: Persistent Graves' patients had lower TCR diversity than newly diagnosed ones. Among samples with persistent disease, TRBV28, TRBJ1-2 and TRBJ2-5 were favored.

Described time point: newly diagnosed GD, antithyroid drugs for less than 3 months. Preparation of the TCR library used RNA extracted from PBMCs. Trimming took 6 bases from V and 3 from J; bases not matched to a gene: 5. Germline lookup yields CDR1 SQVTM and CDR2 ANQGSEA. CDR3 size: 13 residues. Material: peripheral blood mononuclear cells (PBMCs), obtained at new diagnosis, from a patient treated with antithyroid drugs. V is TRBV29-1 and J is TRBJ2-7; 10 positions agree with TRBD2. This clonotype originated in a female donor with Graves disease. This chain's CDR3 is CSVGASGSYEQYF. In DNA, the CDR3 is TGCAGCGTAGGGGCTAGCGGGAGCTACGAGCAGTACTTC.